The 15 T cell receptor beta chains listed next were all sequenced from one sample in a study of a mutant IDH1 vaccine in newly diagnosed glioma. Profiled with immunoSEQ multiplex PCR; TCRdb holds only in-frame clones, not every one. The repertoire includes roughly 70,000 clones, over 70% of them detected once, and roughly 4.4% sits in the top ten. The time point: baseline, week 1 (first vaccination visit). Treatment meaning: pre-vaccination baseline after standard-of-care therapy. Here the sequenced sample was peripheral blood mononuclear cells (PBMCs), taken from a glioma patient treated with radiotherapy, temozolomide or both. The source of these receptors is a woman under 30 with glioma. Some clones in this sample may be carry-over from other donors' samples.

The chain carries TRBV18 and TRBJ1-3; TRBD1 matches 9 bases. V was pared by 5 bases and J by 6 bases, with 8 bases of the junction left unmatched. This CDR3 comprises 15 residues. CDR1 is KGHSH, CDR2 LQKENI, per germline. CDR3 sequence: CASSTTNRGPNTIYF. The DNA for the CDR3 is TGTGCCAGCTCAACGACTAACAGGGGGCCAAACACCATATATTTT.

The J gene is TRBJ1-1, the V gene TRBV7-2, with unresolved D. This CDR3 has 14 amino acids. Trimming took 3 bases from V and 9 from J, leaving 17 bases between them. CDR1 and CDR2 from the germline V gene are SGHTA and FQGNSA. The CDR3 protein is CASSLDLASYKAFF. The DNA of the CDR3 is TGTGCCAGCAGCTTGGACCTTGCTTCATACAAAGCTTTCTTT.

The chain employs TRBV19 and TRBJ1-2; D is possibly TRBD1 (6 bases). Trimming stripped 4 bases from V and 3 bases from J, with 15 bases between. In germline, CDR1 is LNHDA, CDR2 SQIVND (reference sequence). This CDR3 has 15 amino acids. CDR3 bases: TGTGCCAGTAGTACTCGACAGGTGAAATACTATGGCTACACCTTC. This translates into CASSTRQVKYYGYTF.

CDR3 loop: CASSVGGVPQETQYF. CDR3 nucleotide sequence: TGTGCCAGCAGTGTGGGGGGGGTACCCCAAGAGACCCAGTACTTC. The rearrangement joins TRBV5-6 to TRBJ2-5, with 7 nucleotides matching TRBD2. This CDR3 spans 15 amino acids. Losses at the gene ends were 5 bases for V and 1 base for J; bases not matched to a gene: 8. CDR1 and CDR2 (germline): SGHDT, YYEEEE.

The V and J genes are TRBV6-6 and TRBJ1-2; D unresolved. V lost 2 bases and J lost 6, with 4 bases in between. The CDR3 contains 11 residues. From germline, CDR1 is MNHNY and CDR2 SVGAGI (reference sequence). In DNA, the CDR3 is TGTGCCAGCAGTTACGGGAATGGCTACACCTTC. This gives the protein CASSYGNGYTF.

This chain joins TRBV7-9 and TRBJ1-4, with 8 bases that match TRBD1. CDR1 is SEHNR, CDR2 FQNEAQ, per germline (reference sequence). J was trimmed by 4 bases and V by 2 bases; bases with no gene match: 12. This CDR3 is built from 18 residues. The DNA of the CDR3 is TGTGCCAGCAGCTTACCAGGGGGCGAGGGGGTCAGTAATGAAAAACTGTTTTTT. Encoded protein: CASSLPGGEGVSNEKLFF.

The rearrangement joins TRBV6-1 to TRBJ1-3; no clear D. The length of the CDR3 is 13 residues. Germline CDR1 MNHNS, CDR2 SASEGT. V shed 5 bases and J shed 6 bases, with 11 bases lying between them. CDR3 DNA: TGTGCCAGCAGTCCGGCCCGAGAAAACACCATATATTTT. Its protein is CASSPARENTIYF.

The CDR3 DNA sequence: TGCAGCGTTGGAGACTATAGCAATCAGCCCCAGCATTTT. It yields the protein CSVGDYSNQPQHF. The V gene is TRBV29-1, the J gene TRBJ1-5; D unresolved. From germline, CDR1 is SQVTM and CDR2 ANQGSEA. The CDR3 is made up of 13 amino acids. Trimming took 4 bases from V and 0 from J, leaving 7 bases between them.

The genes are TRBV5-6 and TRBJ1-2, with 7 bases fitting TRBD1. Germline V gene data show CDR1 as SGHDT and CDR2 as YYEEEE. The V and J ends lost 2 bases and 4 bases, in that order; junction bases with no gene match: 14. This CDR3 has 17 residues. CDR3 sequence: CASSFLTNRGRGYGYTF. CDR3 sequence (DNA): TGTGCCAGCAGCTTCCTTACAAACAGGGGCCGCGGCTATGGCTACACCTTC. Filled out from reference TRBV5-6 and TRBJ1-2, the complete variable domain reads DAGVTQSPTHLIKTRGQQVTLRCSPKSGHDTVSWYQQALGQGPQFIFQYYEEEERQRGNFPDRFSGHQFPNYSSELNVNALLLGDSALYLCASSFLTNRGRGYGYTFGSGTRLTVV.

The chain recombines TRBV7-2 with TRBJ2-7, with no clear D. CDR3 size: 13 residues. With 5 bases removed from V and 4 bases from J, the gap between germline ends came to 12 bases. Germline V gene lookup returns CDR1 SGHTA and CDR2 FQGNSA. The CDR3 nucleotides read TGTGCCAGCAGCCCGAGACGGATTTACGAGCAGTACTTC. This encodes CASSPRRIYEQYF. The full variable domain, with the rest looked up from reference TRBV7-2 and TRBJ2-7, is GAGVSQSPSNKVTEKGKDVELRCDPISGHTALYWYRQSLGQGLEFLIYFQGNSAPDKSGLPSDRFSAERTGGSVSTLTIQRTQQEDSAVYLCASSPRRIYEQYFGPGTRLTVT.

The chain links TRBV9 to TRBJ1-1, with D unresolved. V dropped 5 bases and J dropped 0 bases, with 14 bases sitting between them. The CDR3 extends over 15 amino acids. CDR1 is SGDLS and CDR2 is YYNGEE in the germline V gene. The CDR3 region is CASSSGPYMNTEAFF. DNA for the CDR3: TGTGCCAGCAGTTCCGGACCCTACATGAACACTGAAGCTTTCTTT.

V and J are TRBV7-8 and TRBJ2-3, with unresolved D. This CDR3 comprises 14 residues. Germline CDR1 is SGHVS and CDR2 is FQNEAQ. Between the trimmed V and J ends, which lost 7 bases and 3 bases, there was a span of 14 bases. The CDR3 nucleotides are TGTGCCAGCACCTCACCCTCGCGGACAGATACGCAGTATTTT. It is translated as CASTSPSRTDTQYF.

This clone was seen just once. The V and J genes are TRBV19 and TRBJ2-5, with D tentatively TRBD1 (5 bases). This CDR3 has 14 residues. Between the trimmed V and J ends, which lost 6 bases and 6 bases, there was a span of 17 bases. Per germline, CDR1 LNHDA and CDR2 SQIVND (reference sequence). The DNA for the CDR3 is TGTGCCAGTAGGTTCCAGGGCGACCGACAGACCCAGTACTTC. It yields the protein CASRFQGDRQTQYF.

The rearrangement links TRBV11-2 to TRBJ2-7, with D hard to call. CDR1 is SGHAT, CDR2 FQNNGV, per germline. This CDR3 spans 16 amino acids. V lost 3 bases to trimming and J lost 3 bases, with 18 bases between them. Here the CDR3 reads CASSFRTARDDYEQYF. As DNA, the CDR3 is TGTGCCAGCAGCTTTCGGACGGCCCGTGATGACTACGAGCAGTACTTC.

The chain combines TRBV9 with TRBJ1-2; tentatively, D is TRBD1 (6 bases). The CDR3 totals 15 residues. V lost 4 bases to trimming and J lost 4 bases, with 17 bases between them. CDR1 is SGDLS, CDR2 YYNGEE, per germline. CDR3 in amino acids: CASSTRGGQIYGYTF. The CDR3 DNA reads TGTGCCAGCAGCACCCGGGGGGGGCAGATCTATGGCTACACCTTC.